This TCR beta chain was observed in a study of CD8 T cells in Susac syndrome. RNA totalling 0.5 to 1 ug underwent reverse transcription with random hexamers. Coverage of TCR beta CDR3 amplification by immunoSEQ multiplex PCR extended to 54 Vbeta and 13 Jbeta. TCRdb reprocessed the immunoSEQ multiplex PCR reads with MiXCR, giving one entry per CDR3 protein. The table lists over 150,000 distinct CDR3 sequences, about 93% of them singletons, with 0.09% to 0.1% in the top ten. Comments on this clonotype: Its ends do not fully match the called genes, so a read error is possible.

From germline, CDR1 is KGHSH and CDR2 LQKENI. This CDR3 has 16 residues. The TCR originated in a human donor with multiple sclerosis. This chain links TRBV18 with TRBJ1-1; D not resolved. The material sequenced was CD4+ T cells from PBMCs. The CDR3 nucleotides are TGTGCCAGCACACCCCCCGGGATCGGAGGGAACACTGAAGCTTTCTTT. Protein sequence: CASTPPGIGGNTEAFF.